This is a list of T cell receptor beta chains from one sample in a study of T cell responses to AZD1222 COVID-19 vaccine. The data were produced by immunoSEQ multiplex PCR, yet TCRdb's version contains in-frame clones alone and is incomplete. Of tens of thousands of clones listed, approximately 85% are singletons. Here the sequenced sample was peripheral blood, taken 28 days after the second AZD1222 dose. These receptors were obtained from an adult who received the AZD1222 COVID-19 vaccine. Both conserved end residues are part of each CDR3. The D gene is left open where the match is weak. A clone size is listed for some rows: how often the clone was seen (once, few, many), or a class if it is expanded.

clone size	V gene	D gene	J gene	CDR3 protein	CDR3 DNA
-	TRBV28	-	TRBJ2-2	CASSKPFGYTGELFF	TGTGCCAGCAGTAAACCGTTCGGTTACACCGGGGAGCTGTTTTTT
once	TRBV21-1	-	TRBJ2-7	CASSKKVTYEQYF	TGTGCCAGCAGCAAAAAAGTCACCTACGAGCAGTACTTC
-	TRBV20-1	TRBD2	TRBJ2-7	CSASKVAGASRDEQYF	TGCAGTGCTAGTAAGGTAGCGGGCGCCTCTCGCGACGAGCAGTACTTC
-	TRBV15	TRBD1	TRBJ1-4	CATSSRDRAYSTNEKLFF	TGTGCCACCAGCAGCCGGGACAGGGCTTATTCAACTAATGAAAAACTGTTTTTT
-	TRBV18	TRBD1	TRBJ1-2	CASSPSQDRGLGYTF	TGTGCCAGCTCACCATCTCAGGACAGGGGGCTTGGCTACACCTTC
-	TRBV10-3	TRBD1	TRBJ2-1	CAISEGQGTHNEQFF	TGTGCCATCAGTGAGGGACAGGGGACTCACAATGAGCAGTTCTTC
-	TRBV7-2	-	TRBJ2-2	CASSFYPTGELFF	TGTGCCAGCAGCTTTTACCCCACCGGGGAGCTGTTTTTT
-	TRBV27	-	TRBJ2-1	CASSLTRYNEQFF	TGTGCCAGCAGTCTAACCCGCTACAATGAGCAGTTCTTC
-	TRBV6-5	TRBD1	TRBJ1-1	CASTPQGATEAFF	TGTGCCAGCACCCCTCAGGGGGCCACTGAAGCTTTCTTT
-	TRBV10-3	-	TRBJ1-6	CAISEGPESPLHF	TGTGCCATCAGTGAGGGACCGGAATCACCCCTCCACTTT
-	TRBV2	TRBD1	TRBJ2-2	CASSEVGTVTGELFF	TGTGCCAGCAGTGAAGTGGGGACAGTTACCGGGGAGCTGTTTTTT
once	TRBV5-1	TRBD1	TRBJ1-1	CASSPMGQGWGNTEAFF	TGCGCCAGCAGCCCCATGGGACAGGGGTGGGGGAACACTGAAGCTTTCTTT
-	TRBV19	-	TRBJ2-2	CASSWRREDTGELFF	TGTGCCAGTAGTTGGAGAAGGGAGGACACCGGGGAGCTGTTTTTT
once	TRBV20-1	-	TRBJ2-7	CSARDWTEQYF	TGCAGTGCTAGAGATTGGACAGAGCAGTACTTC